There are a few counts of the clone carrying this TCR beta chain. The data were taken from a study of chemoradiotherapy in HPV16-positive cancers. CDR1 is MNHNS and CDR2 is SASEGT in the germline V gene. Trimming cost V 4 bases and J 2 bases, with 20 bases left between them. The CDR3 loop spans 17 amino acids. Sequencing was performed with immunoSEQ multiplex PCR; in TCRdb, only in-frame clones are kept and a portion is missing. The data contain tens of thousands of clones, about 90% of them singletons. The rearrangement links TRBV6-1 to TRBJ2-5, with a possible D match to TRBD2 (6 bases). The sequence came from a human donor with HPV-associated anogenital cancer. This material consisted of blood, taken from a patient who underwent chemoradiotherapy. CDR3 in amino acids: CASSGDPLLARQETQYF. The CDR3 nucleotides are TGTGCCAGCAGTGGCGACCCGCTACTAGCCCGACAAGAGACCCAGTACTTC.